One and the same sample provided the 11 T cell receptor beta chains below, sequenced in a study of post-analysis software for immune sequencing data (dated by TCRdb to 2015 to 2017). Library preparation employed PCR. The instrument was an Illumina HiSeq 2500. To reduce PCR and sequencing biases, unique molecular identifiers were incorporated into the TCR beta cDNA libraries. The public reads were reprocessed in TCRdb via fastp at Q25 and MiXCR, keeping in-frame beta chains. Under each unique CDR3 protein, matching rows form one entry showing the most common genes and DNA. The sample yields 350,000 to 450,000 distinct CDR3 sequences; roughly 30% were counted once. Roughly 12% of the sample is held by the ten biggest clonotypes. What the authors observed across the whole study: Patients showed significantly higher frequencies than controls for 4 or 5 TRBV segments, among them TRBV5-6, TRBV5-1 and TRBV20-1.

The antigens of these receptors remain unknown. The sequencing sample was made of blood. The receptors shown here come from a girl aged 10-17 years with multiple sclerosis.

The table lists this clonotype with a few counts. The chain recombines TRBV3-1 with TRBJ2-1; 8 positions agree with TRBD2. Germline trimming cut 2 bases from V and 1 base from J; bases unmatched to any gene: 4. CDR1 is LGHDT, CDR2 YNNKEL, per germline (reference sequence). The CDR3 sequence is 16 residues long. The CDR3 loop is CASSQTSGASYNEQFF. CDR3 nucleotide sequence: TGTGCCAGCAGCCAAACTAGCGGTGCATCCTACAATGAGCAGTTCTTC.

This clonotype was observed a handful of times. The V call is TRBV5-1, the J call TRBJ2-1; TRBD1 is a possible D gene (5 bases). Trimming cost V 0 bases and J 0 bases, with 13 bases left between them. The germline V gene has CDR1 SGHRS and CDR2 YFSETQ. The CDR3 loop spans 17 amino acids. The CDR3 region is CASSLAWGRSSYNEQFF. Here the CDR3 DNA reads TGCGCCAGCAGCTTGGCCTGGGGCAGGAGCTCCTACAATGAGCAGTTCTTC.

The V call is TRBV5-1, the J call TRBJ2-7; tentatively, D is TRBD1 (5 bases). The CDR3 is 14 residues long. V dropped 6 bases and J dropped 0 bases, with 13 bases sitting between them. CDR1 is SGHRS and CDR2 is YFSETQ in the germline V gene. This CDR3 is CASTHEGHSYEQYF. The CDR3 DNA follows: TGCGCCAGCACCCACGAAGGACACTCCTACGAGCAGTACTTC. Together with reference TRBV5-1 and TRBJ2-7, the CDR3 gives the full variable domain: KAGVTQTPRYLIKTRGQQVTLSCSPISGHRSVSWYQQTPGQGLQFLFEYFSETQRNKGNFPGRFSGRQFSNSRSEMNVSTLELGDSALYLCASTHEGHSYEQYFGPGTRLTVT.

There are many counts of this clonotype. The chain carries TRBV5-5 and TRBJ1-4; D is uncertain. Germline V gene lookup returns CDR1 SGHKS and CDR2 YYEKEE (reference sequence). This CDR3 is 14 amino acids long. Trimming shortened V by 4 bases and J by 1 base, and 8 bases separated the two germline ends. The CDR3 sequence is CASSLRGTNEKLFF. The CDR3 nucleotides read TGTGCCAGCAGCCTTCGGGGAACTAATGAAAAACTGTTTTTT.

This clonotype was observed a few times. This chain links TRBV20-1 with TRBJ2-1; the match to TRBD1 covers 11 bases. CDR3 length: 13 amino acids. Per the germline V gene, CDR1 is DFQATT and CDR2 is SNEGSKA (reference sequence). Losses at the gene ends were 6 bases for V and 7 bases for J; bases not matched to a gene: 5. The DNA for the CDR3 is TGCAGTGCGTCCCGGGACAGGGGGAATGAGCAGTTCTTC. Protein sequence: CSASRDRGNEQFF.

The rearrangement joins TRBV7-2 to TRBJ2-7, with a weak D call TRBD1 (6 bases). CDR1 SGHTA and CDR2 FQGNSA come from the germline V gene. The length of the CDR3 is 15 residues. V was clipped by 5 bases and J by 0 bases, with 14 bases between them. In DNA, the CDR3 is TGTGCCAGCAGCGTACCGGACAGCGGCTCCTACGAGCAGTACTTC. This translates into CASSVPDSGSYEQYF.

V usage is TRBV5-5 and J usage is TRBJ2-7, with D tentatively TRBD1 or TRBD2 (5 bases each). Germline V gives CDR1 SGHKS, CDR2 YYEKEE (reference sequence). Deletions cut 0 bases from V and 6 bases from J, with 10 bases between. This CDR3 has 13 residues. This CDR3 is CASSLAYGTEQYF. In DNA, the CDR3 is TGTGCCAGCAGCTTGGCCTACGGGACCGAGCAGTACTTC.

The rearrangement links TRBV28 to TRBJ2-5; 7 nucleotides line up with TRBD1. The DNA end lines up better with TRBJ2-7; the J call may be wrong. Germline CDR1 MDHEN, CDR2 SYDVKM. CDR3 length: 14 residues. The chain's CDR3 is CAIQDRYTSYEQYF. CDR3 coding DNA: TGTGCCATCCAGGACAGGTACACCTCCTACGAGCAGTACTTC.

This clonotype turned up a few times. The chain couples TRBV12-3 or TRBV12-4 to TRBJ2-6; 7 bases are a match to TRBD1. V lost 8 bases to trimming and J lost 2 bases; unmatched junction nucleotides: 6. This CDR3 is built from 15 residues. CDR3 in DNA: TGTGCCAGCTTCTACAGGGGAACTGGGGCCAACGTCCTGACTTTC. This translates into CASFYRGTGANVLTF.

The chain links TRBV20-1 to TRBJ1-6; 8 bases agree with TRBD1. V shed 5 bases, J shed 10 bases, and the junction held 7 bases outside the gene matches. The CDR3 spans 13 residues. CDR1 and CDR2 from the germline V gene are DFQATT and SNEGSKA (reference sequence). The CDR3 protein is CSAPRGLNSPLHF. The CDR3 DNA reads as TGCAGTGCTCCCAGGGGGCTAAACTCACCCCTCCACTTT.

This sequence joins TRBV12-3 or TRBV12-4 and TRBJ2-3; TRBD1 might be the D (6 bases). Trimming shortened V by 4 bases and J by 1 base, and 15 bases separated the two germline ends. This CDR3 comprises 16 residues. CDR3 DNA: TGTGCCAGCAGTTCGCCCGGCAGGGGCGGCACAGATACGCAGTATTTT. The encoded protein is CASSSPGRGGTDTQYF.